A selection of T cell receptor beta chains follows, all from one sample in a study of OX40 agonist ivuxolimab in advanced cancers. Clones were read by immunoSEQ multiplex PCR, and TCRdb kept only the in-frame ones, dropping some. The table records over 20,000 clones, around nine tenths of them present only once. The sequencing used CD4+ or CD8+ T cells sorted from blood, collected in a trial of the OX40 agonist ivuxolimab. These receptors all stem from an adult with an advanced solid tumor such as melanoma, head and neck, liver or kidney cancer. Each CDR3 is given without its conserved first and last residue. Each record gives: CDR3 length, clone size, V gene, CDR3 protein. A row's size may be missing; if present it is once, few, many or a size class.

CDR3 length: 10; clone size: .; V gene: TRBV6-5; CDR3 protein: ASSSNFYEQY
CDR3 length: 11; clone size: .; V gene: TRBV27; CDR3 protein: ASSFGEAYEQY
CDR3 length: 13; clone size: .; V gene: TRBV11-2; CDR3 protein: ASSSTSGSYNEQF
CDR3 length: 9; clone size: once; V gene: TRBV20-1; CDR3 protein: SALAAYGYT
CDR3 length: 9; clone size: .; V gene: TRBV5-1; CDR3 protein: ASSPGQEQY
CDR3 length: 10; clone size: .; V gene: TRBV11-3; CDR3 protein: ASSGKYNEQF
CDR3 length: 13; clone size: .; V gene: TRBV6-6; CDR3 protein: ASRTPGLGVREQF
CDR3 length: 15; clone size: .; V gene: TRBV19; CDR3 protein: ASSILDSRGTKNIQY
CDR3 length: 14; clone size: .; V gene: TRBV4-2; CDR3 protein: ASRYGLAGTYNEQF
CDR3 length: 12; clone size: .; V gene: TRBV7-8; CDR3 protein: ASSPGLGTDTQY
CDR3 length: 11; clone size: .; V gene: TRBV9; CDR3 protein: ASSGRRGNEQF
CDR3 length: 13; clone size: .; V gene: TRBV11-2; CDR3 protein: ASSRSSGGYNEQF
CDR3 length: 15; clone size: .; V gene: TRBV11-2; CDR3 protein: ASSPFASGSSYEEQY
CDR3 length: 9; clone size: medium-sized; V gene: TRBV20-1; CDR3 protein: SATLGGEQY
CDR3 length: 10; clone size: .; V gene: TRBV29-1; CDR3 protein: SVEEGADGYT